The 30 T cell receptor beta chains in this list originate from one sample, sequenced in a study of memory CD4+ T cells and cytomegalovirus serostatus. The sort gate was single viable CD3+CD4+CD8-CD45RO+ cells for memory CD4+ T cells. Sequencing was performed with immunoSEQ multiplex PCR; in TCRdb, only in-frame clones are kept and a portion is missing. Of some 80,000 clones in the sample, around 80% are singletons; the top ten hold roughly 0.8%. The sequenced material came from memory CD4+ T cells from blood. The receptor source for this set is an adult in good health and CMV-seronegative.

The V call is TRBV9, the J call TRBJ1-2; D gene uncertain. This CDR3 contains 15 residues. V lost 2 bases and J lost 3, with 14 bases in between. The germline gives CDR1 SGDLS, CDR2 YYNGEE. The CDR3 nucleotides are TGTGCCAGCAGCGTTCCTGGAGACGGACACTATGGCTACACCTTC. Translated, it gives CASSVPGDGHYGYTF.

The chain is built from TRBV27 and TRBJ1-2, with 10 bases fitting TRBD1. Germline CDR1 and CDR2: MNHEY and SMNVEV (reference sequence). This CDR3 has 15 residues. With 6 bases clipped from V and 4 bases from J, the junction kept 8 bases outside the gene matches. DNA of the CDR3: TGTGCCAGCAGCCGTATAGGACAGGGGGTCTATGGCTACACCTTC. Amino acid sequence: CASSRIGQGVYGYTF.

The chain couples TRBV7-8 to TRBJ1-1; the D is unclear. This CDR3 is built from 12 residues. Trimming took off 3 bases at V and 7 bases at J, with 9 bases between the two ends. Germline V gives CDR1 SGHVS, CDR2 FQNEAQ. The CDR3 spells CASSLNYDEAFF. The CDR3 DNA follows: TGTGCCAGCAGCTTGAATTATGATGAAGCTTTCTTT.

The chain's CDR3 is CASSSRTGTGAGNTIYF. For the CDR3, the DNA is TGTGCCAGCAGCTCGAGAACCGGGACAGGGGCCGGAAACACCATATATTTT. V gene TRBV13 combines with J gene TRBJ1-3, with 10 bases matching TRBD1. V was clipped by 4 bases and J by 4 bases; unmatched bases: 10. The CDR3 extends over 17 amino acids. Germline loops: CDR1 PRHDT, CDR2 FYEKMQ (reference sequence).

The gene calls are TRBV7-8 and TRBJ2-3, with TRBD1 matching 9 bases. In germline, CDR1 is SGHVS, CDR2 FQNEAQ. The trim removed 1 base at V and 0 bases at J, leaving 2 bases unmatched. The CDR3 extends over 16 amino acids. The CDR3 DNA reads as TGTGCCAGCAGCTTAGAGGGACAGGGTAGCACAGATACGCAGTATTTT. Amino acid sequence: CASSLEGQGSTDTQYF.

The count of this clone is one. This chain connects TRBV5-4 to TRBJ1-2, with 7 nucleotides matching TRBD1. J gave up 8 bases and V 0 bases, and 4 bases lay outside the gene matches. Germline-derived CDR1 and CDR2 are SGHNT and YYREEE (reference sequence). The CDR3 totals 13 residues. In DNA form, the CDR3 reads TGTGCCAGCAGCTTGGAGGGGGCTGGGGGCTACACCTTC. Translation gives CASSLEGAGGYTF.

Here the CDR3 reads CASSLGGSYNEQFF. The CDR3 region has the DNA TGTGCCAGCAGCTTAGGGGGCTCCTACAATGAGCAGTTCTTC. This chain joins TRBV7-6 and TRBJ2-1; D remains ambiguous. Germline V gene data show CDR1 as SGHVS and CDR2 as FNYEAQ. V lost 1 base to trimming and J lost 0 bases, with 4 bases between them. The CDR3 runs to 14 residues.

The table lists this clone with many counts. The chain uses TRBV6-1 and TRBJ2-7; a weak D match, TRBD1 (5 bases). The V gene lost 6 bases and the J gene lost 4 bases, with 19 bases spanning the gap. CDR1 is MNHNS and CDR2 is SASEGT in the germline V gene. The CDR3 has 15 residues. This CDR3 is CASREAGSSPYEQYF. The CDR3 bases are TGTGCCAGCAGAGAGGCAGGGTCCTCTCCTTACGAGCAGTACTTC.

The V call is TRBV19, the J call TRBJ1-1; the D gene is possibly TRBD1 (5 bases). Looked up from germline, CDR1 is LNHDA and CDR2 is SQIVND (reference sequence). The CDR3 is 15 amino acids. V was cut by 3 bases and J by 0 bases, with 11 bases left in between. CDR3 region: CASSMGRPLNTEAFF. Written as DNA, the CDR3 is TGTGCCAGTAGTATGGGACGGCCGCTGAACACTGAAGCTTTCTTT.

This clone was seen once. CDR3 sequence: CASSQGTLGQYGYTF. DNA for the CDR3: TGCGCCAGCAGCCAAGGCACCCTCGGACAGTATGGCTACACCTTC. The chain uses TRBV4-3 and TRBJ1-2; D perhaps matches TRBD1 (6 bases). The germline gives CDR1 LGHNA, CDR2 YSLEER. The ends were cut back, 1 base at V and 5 bases at J, with 14 bases in the middle. CDR3 length: 15 residues.

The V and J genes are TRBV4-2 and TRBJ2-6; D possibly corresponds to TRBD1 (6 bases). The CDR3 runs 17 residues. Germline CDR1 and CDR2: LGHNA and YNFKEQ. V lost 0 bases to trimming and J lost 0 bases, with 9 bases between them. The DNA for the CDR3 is TGTGCCAGCAGCCAAGACTGGACAGCCTCTGGGGCCAACGTCCTGACTTTC. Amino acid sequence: CASSQDWTASGANVLTF.

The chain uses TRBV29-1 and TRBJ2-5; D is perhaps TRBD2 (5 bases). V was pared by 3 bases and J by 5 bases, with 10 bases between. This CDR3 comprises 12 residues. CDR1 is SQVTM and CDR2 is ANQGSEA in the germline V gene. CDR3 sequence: CSVEGEAETQYF. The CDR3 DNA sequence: TGCAGCGTTGAGGGAGAAGCCGAGACCCAGTACTTC. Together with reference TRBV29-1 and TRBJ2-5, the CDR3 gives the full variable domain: SAVISQKPSRDICQRGTSLTIQCQVDSQVTMMFWYRQQPGQSLTLIATANQGSEATYESGFVIDKFPISRPNLTFSTLTVSNMSPEDSSIYLCSVEGEAETQYFGPGTRLLVL.

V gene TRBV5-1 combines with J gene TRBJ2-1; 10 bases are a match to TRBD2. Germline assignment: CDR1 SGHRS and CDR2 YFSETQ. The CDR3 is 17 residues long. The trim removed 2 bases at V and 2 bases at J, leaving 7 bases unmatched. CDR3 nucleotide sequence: TGCGCCAGCAGCTTCCCCGAAGCGGGGGGGACCTACAATGAGCAGTTCTTC. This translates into CASSFPEAGGTYNEQFF.

CDR3 amino acids: CASSSQGSETQYF. The DNA of the CDR3 is TGTGCCAGCAGCTCCCAGGGTTCAGAGACCCAGTACTTC. The chain links TRBV5-4 to TRBJ2-5; D may be TRBD1 (5 bases). The CDR3 is 13 residues long. The V and J ends lost 3 bases and 4 bases respectively, with 10 bases between them. The V gene's germline CDR1 is SGHNT and CDR2 YYREEE (reference sequence).

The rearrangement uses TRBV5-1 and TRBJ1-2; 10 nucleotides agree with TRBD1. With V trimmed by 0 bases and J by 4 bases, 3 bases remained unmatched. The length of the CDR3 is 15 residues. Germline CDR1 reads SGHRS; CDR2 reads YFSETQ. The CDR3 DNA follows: TGCGCCAGCAGCTTGGGACGGGACAGGGGCTATGGCTACACCTTC. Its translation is CASSLGRDRGYGYTF.

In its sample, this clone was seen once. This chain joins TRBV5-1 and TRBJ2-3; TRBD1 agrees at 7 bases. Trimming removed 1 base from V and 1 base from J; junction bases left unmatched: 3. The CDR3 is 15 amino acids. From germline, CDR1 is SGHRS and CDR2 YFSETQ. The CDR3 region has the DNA TGCGCCAGCAGCTTGTCCGGGACAGGCACAGATACGCAGTATTTT. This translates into CASSLSGTGTDTQYF.

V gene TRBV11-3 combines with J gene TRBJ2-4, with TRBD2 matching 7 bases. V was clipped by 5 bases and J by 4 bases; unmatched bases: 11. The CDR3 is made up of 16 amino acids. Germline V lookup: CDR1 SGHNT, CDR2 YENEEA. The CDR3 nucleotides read TGTGCCAGCAGCGCAGGGTCGGCGGGGGTTAAAAACATTCAGTACTTC. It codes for CASSAGSAGVKNIQYF.

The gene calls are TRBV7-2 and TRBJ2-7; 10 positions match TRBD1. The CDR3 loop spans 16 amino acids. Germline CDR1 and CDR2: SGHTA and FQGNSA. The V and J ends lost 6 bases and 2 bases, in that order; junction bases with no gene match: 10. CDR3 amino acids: CASRLSGTGDPYEQYF. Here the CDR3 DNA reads TGTGCCAGCAGACTATCGGGGACAGGGGATCCCTACGAGCAGTACTTC. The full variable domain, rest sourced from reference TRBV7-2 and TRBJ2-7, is GAGVSQSPSNKVTEKGKDVELRCDPISGHTALYWYRQSLGQGLEFLIYFQGNSAPDKSGLPSDRFSAERTGGSVSTLTIQRTQQEDSAVYLCASRLSGTGDPYEQYFGPGTRLTVT.

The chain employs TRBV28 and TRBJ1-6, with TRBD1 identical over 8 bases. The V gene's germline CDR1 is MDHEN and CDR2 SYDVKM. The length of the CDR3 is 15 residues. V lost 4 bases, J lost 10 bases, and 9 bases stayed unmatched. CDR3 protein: CASSSSGTGWSPLHF. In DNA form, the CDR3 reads TGTGCCAGCAGTTCCTCCGGGACAGGATGGTCACCCCTCCACTTT.

CDR3 sequence reads: CASSLFRDRGYTF. Here the CDR3 DNA reads TGTGCCAGCAGCTTGTTCAGGGACCGGGGCTACACCTTC. The chain uses TRBV5-8 and TRBJ1-2; TRBD1 might be the D (5 bases). The CDR3 has 13 residues. V lost 1 base, J lost 8 bases, and 12 bases lay in between. Per germline, CDR1 SGHTS and CDR2 YDEGEE.

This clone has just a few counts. Here the CDR3 reads CASSFSSPTSGTGDYEQYF. The CDR3 DNA is TGTGCCAGCAGCTTCTCCTCACCCACCTCCGGGACAGGGGACTACGAGCAGTACTTC. The V and J genes are TRBV13 and TRBJ2-7, with TRBD1 matching over 10 bases. The CDR3 is made up of 19 amino acids. Trimming took 3 bases from V and 3 from J; bases not matched to a gene: 17. The V gene's germline CDR1 is PRHDT and CDR2 FYEKMQ (reference sequence).

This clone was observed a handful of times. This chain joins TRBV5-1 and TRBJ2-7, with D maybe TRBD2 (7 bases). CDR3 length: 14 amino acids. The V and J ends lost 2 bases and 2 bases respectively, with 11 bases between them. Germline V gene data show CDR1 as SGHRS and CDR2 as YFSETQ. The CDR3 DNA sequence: TGCGCCAGCAGCTTAGGGGGGGCCCCCTACGAGCAGTACTTC. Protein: CASSLGGAPYEQYF.

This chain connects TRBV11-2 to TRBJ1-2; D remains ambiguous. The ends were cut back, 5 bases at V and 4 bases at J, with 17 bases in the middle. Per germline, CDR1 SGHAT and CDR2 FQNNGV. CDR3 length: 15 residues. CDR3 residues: CASSPGSRESYGYTF. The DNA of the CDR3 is TGTGCCAGCAGCCCAGGAAGCAGAGAATCCTATGGCTACACCTTC.

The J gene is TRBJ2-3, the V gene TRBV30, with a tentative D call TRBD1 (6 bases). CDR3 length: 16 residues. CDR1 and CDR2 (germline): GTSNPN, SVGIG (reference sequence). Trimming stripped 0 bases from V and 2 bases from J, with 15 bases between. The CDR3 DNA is TGTGCCTGGAGTGTACTGGCAGGGGCTCCCACAGATACGCAGTATTTT. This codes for CAWSVLAGAPTDTQYF.

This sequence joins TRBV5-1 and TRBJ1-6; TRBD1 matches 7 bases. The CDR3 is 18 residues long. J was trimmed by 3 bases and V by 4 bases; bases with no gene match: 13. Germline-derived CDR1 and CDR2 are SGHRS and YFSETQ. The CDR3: CASSPAGITGVYNSPLHF. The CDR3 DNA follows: TGCGCCAGCAGCCCCGCTGGGATAACAGGGGTCTATAATTCACCCCTCCACTTT.

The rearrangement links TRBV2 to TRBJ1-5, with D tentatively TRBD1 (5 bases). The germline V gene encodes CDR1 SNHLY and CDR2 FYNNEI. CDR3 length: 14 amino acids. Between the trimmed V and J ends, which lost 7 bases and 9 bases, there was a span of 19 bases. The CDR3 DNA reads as TGTGCCAGCACGGAGGGGACGGCCCTAGCGCCCCAGCATTTT. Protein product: CASTEGTALAPQHF.

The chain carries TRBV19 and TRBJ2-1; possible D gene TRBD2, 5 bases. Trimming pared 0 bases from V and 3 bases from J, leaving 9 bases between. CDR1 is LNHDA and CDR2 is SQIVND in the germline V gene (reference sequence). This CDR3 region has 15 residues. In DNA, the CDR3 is TGTGCCAGTAGTATAGAAGGACTGGGCTACAATGAGCAGTTCTTC. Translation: CASSIEGLGYNEQFF.

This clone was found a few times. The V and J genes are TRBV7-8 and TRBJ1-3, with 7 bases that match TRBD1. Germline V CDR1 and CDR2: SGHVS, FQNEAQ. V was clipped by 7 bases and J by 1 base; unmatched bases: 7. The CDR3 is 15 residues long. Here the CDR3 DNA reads TGTGCCAGCACTCGACAGGGAAGGTCTGGAAACACCATATATTTT. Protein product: CASTRQGRSGNTIYF.

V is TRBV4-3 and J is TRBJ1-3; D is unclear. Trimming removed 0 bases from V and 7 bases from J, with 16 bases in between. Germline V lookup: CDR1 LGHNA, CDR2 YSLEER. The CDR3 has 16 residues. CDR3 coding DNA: TGCGCCAGCAGCCAAGATCGTGCGACCCTGGGGAACACCATATATTTT. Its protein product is CASSQDRATLGNTIYF.

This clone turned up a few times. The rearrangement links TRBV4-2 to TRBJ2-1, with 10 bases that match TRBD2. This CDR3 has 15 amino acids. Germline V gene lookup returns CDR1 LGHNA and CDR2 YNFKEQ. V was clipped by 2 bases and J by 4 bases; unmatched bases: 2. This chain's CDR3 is CASSQSGGVYNEQFF. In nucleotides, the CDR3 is TGTGCCAGCAGCCAAAGCGGGGGGGTATACAATGAGCAGTTCTTC.